This T cell receptor beta chain was observed in a study of cytomegalovirus exposure and HLA in healthy donors. V dropped 7 bases and J dropped 6; count of bases not matched to a gene: 12. Germline V CDR1 and CDR2: MDHEN, SYDVKM. This CDR3 has 16 residues. About this clone: Antigen unknown.

Notes on the study in general: Among TCR beta chains, those listed as cytomegalovirus-associated numbered over 150. In a later analysis, a genetic analysis reported fewer productive-TCR N-insertions in an Asian-associated ancestry cluster than the cohort average.

The PCR was carried out with 60 Vbeta primers and 13 Jbeta primers. The repertoire was sequenced with immunoSEQ multiplex PCR; TCRdb's copy has only in-frame clones and lacks some. The table shows 150,000 to 180,000 clones, with 65% to 75% occurring only once. Sequencing used PBMCs. This chain uses TRBV28 with TRBJ1-5; 10 nucleotides line up with TRBD1. This TCR was sampled from a man aged 30-40 years in good health and CMV-seronegative. The CDR3 spells CASTTGGASSLQPQHF. The CDR3 DNA follows: TGTGCCAGCACGACAGGGGGCGCATCATCTCTTCAGCCCCAGCATTTT.